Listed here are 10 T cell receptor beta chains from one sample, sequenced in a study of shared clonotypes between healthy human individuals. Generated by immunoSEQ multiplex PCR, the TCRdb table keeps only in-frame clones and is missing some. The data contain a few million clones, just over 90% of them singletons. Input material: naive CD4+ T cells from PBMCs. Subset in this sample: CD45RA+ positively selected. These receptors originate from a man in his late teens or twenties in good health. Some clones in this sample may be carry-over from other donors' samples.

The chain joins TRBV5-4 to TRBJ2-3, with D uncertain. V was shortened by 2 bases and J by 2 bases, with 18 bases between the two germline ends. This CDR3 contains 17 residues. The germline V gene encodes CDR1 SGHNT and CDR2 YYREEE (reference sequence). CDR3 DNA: TGTGCCAGCAGCTTTTTTACTACGGGTGCTTCCACAGATACGCAGTATTTT. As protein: CASSFFTTGASTDTQYF.

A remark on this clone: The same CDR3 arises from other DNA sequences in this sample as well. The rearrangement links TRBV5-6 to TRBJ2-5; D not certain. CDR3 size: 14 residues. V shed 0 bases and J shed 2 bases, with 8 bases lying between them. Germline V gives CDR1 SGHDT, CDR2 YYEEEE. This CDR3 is CASSLGATQETQYF. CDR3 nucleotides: TGTGCCAGCAGCTTGGGGGCAACACAAGAGACCCAGTACTTC.

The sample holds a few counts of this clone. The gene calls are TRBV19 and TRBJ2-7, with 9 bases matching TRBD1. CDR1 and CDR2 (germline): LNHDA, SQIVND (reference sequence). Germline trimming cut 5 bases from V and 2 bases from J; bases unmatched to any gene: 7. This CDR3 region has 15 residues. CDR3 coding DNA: TGTGCCAGTAGTGGGGGGACAGGGTTCCCCTACGAGCAGTACTTC. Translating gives CASSGGTGFPYEQYF.

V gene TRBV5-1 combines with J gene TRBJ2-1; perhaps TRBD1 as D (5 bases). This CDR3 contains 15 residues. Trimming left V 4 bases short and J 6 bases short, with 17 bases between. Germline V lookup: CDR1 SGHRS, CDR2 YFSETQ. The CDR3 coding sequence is TGCGCCAGCAGCAAGGTCGCTGGGGCGCCCAATGAGCAGTTCTTC. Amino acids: CASSKVAGAPNEQFF. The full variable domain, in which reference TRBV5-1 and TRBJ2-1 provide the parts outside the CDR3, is KAGVTQTPRYLIKTRGQQVTLSCSPISGHRSVSWYQQTPGQGLQFLFEYFSETQRNKGNFPGRFSGRQFSNSRSEMNVSTLELGDSALYLCASSKVAGAPNEQFFGPGTRLTVL.

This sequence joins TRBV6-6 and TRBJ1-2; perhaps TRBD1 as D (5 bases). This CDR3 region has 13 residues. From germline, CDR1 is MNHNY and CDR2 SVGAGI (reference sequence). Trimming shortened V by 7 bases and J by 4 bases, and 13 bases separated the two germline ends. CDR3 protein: CASTEGSGYGYTF. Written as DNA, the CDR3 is TGTGCCAGCACCGAGGGGTCGGGCTATGGCTACACCTTC.

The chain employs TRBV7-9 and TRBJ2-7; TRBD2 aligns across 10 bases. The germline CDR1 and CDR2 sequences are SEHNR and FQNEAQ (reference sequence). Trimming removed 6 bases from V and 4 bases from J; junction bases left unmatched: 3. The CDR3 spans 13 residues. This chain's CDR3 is CASRTSGIYEQYF. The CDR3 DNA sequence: TGTGCCAGCAGAACTAGCGGGATTTACGAGCAGTACTTC.

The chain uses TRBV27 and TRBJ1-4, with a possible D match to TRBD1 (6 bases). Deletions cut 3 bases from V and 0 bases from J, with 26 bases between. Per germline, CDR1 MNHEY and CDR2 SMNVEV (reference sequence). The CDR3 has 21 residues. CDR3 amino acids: CASSLVNPGQGFEATNEKLFF. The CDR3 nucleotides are TGTGCCAGCAGTTTGGTCAACCCGGGACAAGGGTTTGAGGCAACTAATGAAAAACTGTTTTTT.

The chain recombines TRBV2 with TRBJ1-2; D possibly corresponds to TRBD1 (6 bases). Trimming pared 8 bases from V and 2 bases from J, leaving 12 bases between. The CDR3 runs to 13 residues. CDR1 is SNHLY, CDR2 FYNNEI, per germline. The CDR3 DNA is TGTGCCAGCGGGGACATTTTAAACTATGGCTACACCTTC. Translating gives CASGDILNYGYTF.

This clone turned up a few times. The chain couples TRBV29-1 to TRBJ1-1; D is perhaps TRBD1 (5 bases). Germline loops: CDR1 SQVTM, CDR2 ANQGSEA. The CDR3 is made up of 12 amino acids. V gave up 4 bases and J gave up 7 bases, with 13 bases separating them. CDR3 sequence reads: CSVVPLQVEAFF. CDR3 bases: TGCAGCGTTGTGCCCCTACAGGTTGAAGCTTTCTTT. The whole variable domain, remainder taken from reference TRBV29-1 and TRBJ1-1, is SAVISQKPSRDICQRGTSLTIQCQVDSQVTMMFWYRQQPGQSLTLIATANQGSEATYESGFVIDKFPISRPNLTFSTLTVSNMSPEDSSIYLCSVVPLQVEAFFGQGTRLTVV.

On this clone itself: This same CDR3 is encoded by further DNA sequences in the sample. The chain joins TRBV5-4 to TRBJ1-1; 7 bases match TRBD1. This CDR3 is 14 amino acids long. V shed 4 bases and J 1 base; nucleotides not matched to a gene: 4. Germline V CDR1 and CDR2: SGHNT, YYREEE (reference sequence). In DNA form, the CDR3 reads TGTGCCAGCAGCCCAGGGGGGACGAACACTGAAGCTTTCTTT. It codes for CASSPGGTNTEAFF.